This entry lists 28 T cell receptor beta chains sequenced from one sample in a study of blood T cell repertoires in COVID-19. Here immunoSEQ multiplex PCR was the method, and the copy in TCRdb shows in-frame clones only, minus some. The sample lists about 78,000 clones, 60% to 80% occurring once. The sequenced sample consisted of peripheral blood. These TCRs come from a human donor in a cohort sampled during active COVID-19.

The chain combines TRBV2 with TRBJ1-2; perhaps TRBD1 as D (6 bases). In germline, CDR1 is SNHLY, CDR2 FYNNEI. The V end was cut by 10 bases, the J end by 0 bases, with 24 bases between. The length of the CDR3 is 17 residues. The CDR3 sequence is CATPPPPQTGANYGYTF. DNA of the CDR3: TGTGCCACCCCACCACCGCCCCAGACAGGCGCTAACTATGGCTACACCTTC. The variable domain in full, completed from reference TRBV2 and TRBJ1-2, reads EPEVTQTPSHQVTQMGQEVILRCVPISNHLYFYWYRQILGQKVEFLVSFYNNEISEKSEIFDDQFSVERPDGSNFTLKIRSTKLEDSAMYFCATPPPPQTGANYGYTFGSGTRLTVV.

This clone was detected only a few times. The chain links TRBV25-1 to TRBJ2-3, with D perhaps matching TRBD2 (5 bases). Germline V gene data show CDR1 as MGHDK and CDR2 as SYGVNS. There are 13 residues in the CDR3. V was clipped by 0 bases and J by 7 bases, with 8 bases between them. CDR3 nucleotide sequence: TGTGCCAGCAGTGAATACCGCGGGCATACGCAGTATTTT. It codes for CASSEYRGHTQYF.

The J gene is TRBJ2-7, the V gene TRBV13, with D maybe TRBD2 (6 bases). V was trimmed by 5 bases and J by 1 base, leaving 12 bases between them. Germline V gene lookup returns CDR1 PRHDT and CDR2 FYEKMQ (reference sequence). The CDR3 is 14 amino acids. The CDR3 DNA reads TGTGCCAGCAGCGTCCCGGGACTTTCCTACGAGCAGTACTTC. It translates to CASSVPGLSYEQYF.

The chain couples TRBV9 to TRBJ1-1, with 7 bases fitting TRBD1. The V segment lost 3 bases and the J segment 4 bases; nucleotides outside the gene matches: 9. The CDR3 consists of 15 residues. CDR1 and CDR2 (germline): SGDLS, YYNGEE. Here the CDR3 reads CASSATGEARTEAFF. In DNA, the CDR3 is TGTGCCAGCAGCGCAACAGGGGAGGCCCGCACTGAAGCTTTCTTT.

The gene calls are TRBV27 and TRBJ2-6; D is possibly TRBD1 (5 bases). Germline assignment: CDR1 MNHEY and CDR2 SMNVEV (reference sequence). This CDR3 comprises 14 residues. Trimming stripped 7 bases from V and 0 bases from J, with 7 bases between. CDR3 bases: TGTGCCAGCAAGGGGCCCTCTGGGGCCAACGTCCTGACTTTC. Its translation is CASKGPSGANVLTF.

The rearrangement uses TRBV4-1 and TRBJ2-7; 11 bases match TRBD2. This CDR3 region has 17 residues. Trimming cost V 8 bases and J 3 bases; bases outside gene matches: 15. Germline CDR1 and CDR2: MGHRA and YSYEKL. The CDR3 reads CASRPTSGEAHHYEQYF. The CDR3 DNA follows: TGCGCCAGCCGACCGACTAGCGGGGAGGCACATCACTACGAGCAGTACTTC.

The gene calls are TRBV9 and TRBJ1-6; weak D call: TRBD1 (6 bases). Germline V gene lookup returns CDR1 SGDLS and CDR2 YYNGEE. The CDR3 extends over 18 amino acids. Deletions cut 0 bases from V and 7 bases from J, with 20 bases between. CDR3 nucleotide sequence: TGTGCCAGCAGCGTAGGTCCCGGACAGTCTGCGCAAAATTCACCCCTCCACTTT. Translation gives CASSVGPGQSAQNSPLHF.

This CDR3 is CASTQDRPNSPLHF. Here the CDR3 DNA reads TGTGCCAGCACCCAGGACAGACCAAATTCACCCCTCCACTTT. The chain combines TRBV6-5 with TRBJ1-6, with D perhaps TRBD1 (6 bases). Trimming pared 7 bases from V and 7 bases from J, leaving 14 bases between. This CDR3 has 14 residues. Looked up from germline, CDR1 is MNHEY and CDR2 is SVGAGI.

This rearrangement joins TRBV7-6 to TRBJ2-3, with TRBD2 matching 12 bases. The CDR3 spans 16 residues. The V segment lost 3 bases and the J segment 0 bases; nucleotides outside the gene matches: 1. CDR1 is SGHVS, CDR2 FNYEAQ, per germline. The CDR3 DNA reads as TGTGCCAGCAGCTTGACTAGCGGGGGAAGCACAGATACGCAGTATTTT. This sequence encodes CASSLTSGGSTDTQYF.

The gene calls are TRBV5-1 and TRBJ1-4; D may be TRBD1 (6 bases). Trimming shortened V by 0 bases and J by 8 bases, and 14 bases separated the two germline ends. Germline V gene lookup returns CDR1 SGHRS and CDR2 YFSETQ. The CDR3 runs 15 residues. The CDR3 sequence: CASSLESGTREKLFF. As DNA, the CDR3 is TGCGCCAGCAGCTTGGAGTCGGGGACACGGGAAAAACTGTTTTTT.

The V call is TRBV7-2, the J call TRBJ1-2, with 8 positions matching TRBD1. Germline trimming cut 5 bases from V and 4 bases from J; bases unmatched to any gene: 6. The CDR3 spans 14 residues. Germline V gives CDR1 SGHTA, CDR2 FQGNSA. This chain's CDR3 is CASSDRTGSYGYTF. The CDR3 nucleotides read TGTGCCAGCAGCGACAGGACAGGGAGCTATGGCTACACCTTC. Drawing the rest from reference TRBV7-2 and TRBJ1-2, the complete variable domain is GAGVSQSPSNKVTEKGKDVELRCDPISGHTALYWYRQSLGQGLEFLIYFQGNSAPDKSGLPSDRFSAERTGGSVSTLTIQRTQQEDSAVYLCASSDRTGSYGYTFGSGTRLTVV.

This clone was counted once. The rearrangement uses TRBV7-8 and TRBJ2-7; 12 nucleotides agree with TRBD1. V shed 5 bases, J shed 6 bases, and the junction held 8 bases outside the gene matches. From germline, CDR1 is SGHVS and CDR2 FQNEAQ. The CDR3 consists of 15 residues. CDR3 sequence: CASSDGGTGGAEQYF. The CDR3, as DNA: TGTGCCAGCAGCGACGGGGGGACAGGGGGCGCCGAGCAGTACTTC.

This clone was seen more than once but under ten times. The gene calls are TRBV19 and TRBJ1-6, with D unclear. V lost 5 bases, J lost 14 bases, and 10 bases lay in between. In germline, CDR1 is LNHDA, CDR2 SQIVND (reference sequence). This CDR3 has 11 amino acids. In DNA, the CDR3 is TGTGCCAGTAGTGCCCACACCGCCCTCCACTTT. Its protein product is CASSAHTALHF.

This clone has more than one count but fewer than ten. The DNA for the CDR3 is TGCAGCGTTCTACTAGCGGGGGCCCTTTACGAGCAGTACTTC. Translating gives CSVLLAGALYEQYF. The chain joins TRBV29-1 to TRBJ2-7; 11 bases match TRBD2. CDR3 length: 14 residues. Germline V gene sequence: CDR1 SQVTM, CDR2 ANQGSEA. V lost 5 bases to trimming and J lost 4 bases; unmatched junction nucleotides: 7.

This chain uses TRBV27 with TRBJ2-7, with 7 bases matching TRBD2. Trimming removed 2 bases from V and 4 bases from J; junction bases left unmatched: 2. Germline values: CDR1 MNHEY, CDR2 SMNVEV (reference sequence). The CDR3 extends over 13 amino acids. The CDR3 protein is CASSLVGGYEQYF. The CDR3 DNA is TGTGCCAGCAGTTTAGTCGGGGGGTACGAGCAGTACTTC.

This chain connects TRBV6-5 to TRBJ1-1; TRBD1 agrees at 8 bases. The CDR3 totals 14 residues. V lost 8 bases to trimming and J lost 1 base; unmatched junction nucleotides: 6. Per germline, CDR1 MNHEY and CDR2 SVGAGI. The CDR3 sequence is CASGRTGKNTEAFF. The CDR3 nucleotides read TGTGCCAGCGGACGGACAGGGAAGAACACTGAAGCTTTCTTT.

The chain combines TRBV30 with TRBJ1-2; D possibly corresponds to TRBD1 (6 bases). This CDR3 comprises 13 residues. Trimming pared 3 bases from V and 3 bases from J, leaving 11 bases between. From germline, CDR1 is GTSNPN and CDR2 SVGIG (reference sequence). CDR3 protein: CAWSAGEYYGYTF. The CDR3 nucleotides read TGTGCCTGGAGCGCAGGGGAGTACTATGGCTACACCTTC.

The chain employs TRBV7-2 and TRBJ1-2; D is undetermined. V gave up 3 bases and J gave up 5 bases, with 7 bases separating them. The CDR3 extends over 12 amino acids. The germline gives CDR1 SGHTA, CDR2 FQGNSA. CDR3 sequence: CASSFGQYGYTF. CDR3 DNA: TGTGCCAGCAGCTTTGGGCAGTATGGCTACACCTTC. The whole variable domain, filled in from reference TRBV7-2 and TRBJ1-2, reads GAGVSQSPSNKVTEKGKDVELRCDPISGHTALYWYRQSLGQGLEFLIYFQGNSAPDKSGLPSDRFSAERTGGSVSTLTIQRTQQEDSAVYLCASSFGQYGYTFGSGTRLTVV.

With respect to this clone: Germline and junction disagree at one end, which may indicate a read error. The chain carries TRBV6-2 or TRBV6-3 and TRBJ2-7; tentatively, D is TRBD1 (6 bases). The CDR3 totals 12 residues. Germline V gives CDR1 MNHEY, CDR2 SVGEGT. For the CDR3, the DNA is TGTGCCAGCAGTTCCCCGGACAGACTTTCCGACTTC. Its protein is CASSSPDRLSDF.

J is TRBJ2-6 and V is TRBV7-2; 10 bases fit TRBD1. The germline gives CDR1 SGHTA, CDR2 FQGNSA. CDR3 length: 17 amino acids. The ends lost 2 bases at V and 3 bases at J; junction bases unmatched: 4. The CDR3 region is CASSLRQGARGANVLTF. The CDR3 DNA reads TGTGCCAGCAGCTTAAGACAGGGGGCTCGTGGGGCCAACGTCCTGACTTTC.

The chain employs TRBV18 and TRBJ1-1; 7 nucleotides align to TRBD1. The V and J ends lost 1 base and 1 base, in that order; junction bases with no gene match: 9. The germline CDR1 and CDR2 sequences are KGHSH and LQKENI. The CDR3 runs 17 residues. The CDR3 coding sequence is TGTGCCAGCTCACCACAGGGGGCTGCTGGTAAGAACACTGAAGCTTTCTTT. Protein sequence: CASSPQGAAGKNTEAFF.

This clone was found a few times. The chain has TRBV27 and TRBJ2-7; 7 bases align to TRBD2. Unmatched junction bases numbered 6, after V lost 2 bases and J lost 2 bases. In germline, CDR1 is MNHEY, CDR2 SMNVEV (reference sequence). CDR3 length equals 15 residues. The CDR3 DNA is TGTGCCAGCAGTTTACTGGGAGGGGCTCCCTACGAGCAGTACTTC. Encoded protein: CASSLLGGAPYEQYF.

The chain links TRBV30 to TRBJ2-7; weak D call: TRBD1 (5 bases). Germline V gives CDR1 GTSNPN, CDR2 SVGIG (reference sequence). Trimming took off 3 bases at V and 2 bases at J, with 20 bases between the two ends. CDR3 length: 16 residues. The CDR3 DNA reads as TGTGCCTGGAGCTACCGAGGCACAACAGGTACCTACGAGCAGTACTTC. Its protein product is CAWSYRGTTGTYEQYF.

The rearrangement links TRBV6-2 or TRBV6-3 to TRBJ1-2, with D possibly being TRBD1 (5 bases). From germline, CDR1 is MNHEY and CDR2 SVGEGT. This CDR3 has 15 residues. The germline V and J ends were trimmed by 2 bases and 3 bases, with 13 bases remaining between them. The CDR3 sequence is CASSYGAEGDYGYTF. The CDR3 DNA sequence: TGTGCCAGCAGTTACGGGGCTGAAGGTGACTATGGCTACACCTTC.

This sequence joins TRBV5-4 and TRBJ2-1; TRBD2 aligns across 12 bases. The J segment lost 0 bases and the V segment lost 4 bases, leaving 11 bases of the junction unmatched. Per the germline V gene, CDR1 is SGHNT and CDR2 is YYREEE (reference sequence). The CDR3 is made up of 19 amino acids. The CDR3 region has the DNA TGTGCCAGCAGCCTATCGACTAGCGGGGGCCCTAGCTCCTACAATGAGCAGTTCTTC. This gives the protein CASSLSTSGGPSSYNEQFF.

The genes are TRBV2 and TRBJ2-7; 12 nucleotides match TRBD1. There are 14 residues in the CDR3. Unmatched junction bases numbered 3, after V lost 4 bases and J lost 5 bases. Germline V lookup: CDR1 SNHLY, CDR2 FYNNEI. The CDR3 sequence is CASSAGTGGHEQYF. CDR3 in DNA: TGTGCCAGCAGTGCCGGGACAGGGGGCCACGAGCAGTACTTC.

This CDR3 is CATLWGLGNTIYF. In nucleotides, the CDR3 is TGTGCCACCTTGTGGGGGCTAGGAAACACCATATATTTT. The chain employs TRBV28 and TRBJ1-3, with a weak D call TRBD1 (6 bases). The length of the CDR3 is 13 residues. Per the germline V gene, CDR1 is MDHEN and CDR2 is SYDVKM. V dropped 10 bases and J dropped 4 bases, with 14 bases sitting between them.

This clone turned up a few times. The CDR3 spells CASSTPGQGTQPQHF. The CDR3 DNA follows: TGTGCCAGTAGTACTCCGGGACAGGGGACTCAGCCCCAGCATTTT. J is TRBJ1-5 and V is TRBV19; 10 bases match TRBD1. The CDR3 sequence is 15 residues long. With 4 bases clipped from V and 6 bases from J, the junction kept 6 bases outside the gene matches. CDR1 and CDR2 from the germline V gene are LNHDA and SQIVND (reference sequence).